This TCR beta chain was sequenced for a study of shared clonotypes between healthy human individuals. Study-level background: The study used three CD4 naive, three CD4 memory, two CD8 naive and one CD8 memory plate per donor.

The CDR3 is made up of 16 amino acids. The germline CDR1 and CDR2 sequences are SGHAT and FQNNGV. V dropped 5 bases and J dropped 12 bases, with 25 bases sitting between them. Clones were sequenced by immunoSEQ multiplex PCR, and TCRdb holds only the in-frame ones, with some missing. Of some 900,000 clones in the sample, 76% are singletons; the top ten hold 1.5%. The J gene is TRBJ1-4, the V gene TRBV11-2; unclear D gene. The material sequenced was memory CD4+ T cells sorted from blood. The subset: CD45RA-negative fraction. The clonotype was recovered from a young man in good health. The CDR3 region is CASSQRTGYGPGELFF. The CDR3 DNA is TGTGCCAGCAGCCAACGAACGGGGTACGGACCCGGGGAACTGTTTTTT.